This entry is about one T cell receptor beta chain. Its antigen is still unknown. The record originates from a study of T-cell memory formation after mild COVID-19. Study-wide background: Largely donor-specific TCR clusters were found.

Amplification by 5'RACE using constant-segment primers produced TCR alpha and TCR beta cDNA libraries that carried sample barcodes and UMIs. TCRdb reprocessed the 5' RACE reads with MiXCR, giving one entry per CDR3 protein. The sample shows around 250,000 distinct CDR3 sequences, approximately 10% of them seen only once. Trimming shortened V by 3 bases and J by 9 bases, and 18 bases separated the two germline ends. The CDR3 has 14 amino acids. CDR1 and CDR2 from the germline V gene are LGHDT and YNNKEL (reference sequence). General study results and limits: The study detected some responding clones in pre-infection memory, suggesting cross-reactive memory joined. Whether second-wave clones peaking at day 37 were SARS-CoV-2 specific went unconfirmed.

The J gene is TRBJ2-7, the V gene TRBV3-1; no reliable D call. The material sequenced was PBMCs or a T cell subset sorted from them (not recorded which). This sequence was found in a man between 18 and 35 years old who had mild COVID-19 (a few samples of this study predate the infection). Cell type and time point are not known. CDR3: CASSQTSSTVGQYF. Written as DNA, the CDR3 is TGTGCCAGCAGCCAGACGTCCTCGACTGTGGGGCAGTACTTC.